One sample yielded the 27 T cell receptor beta chains listed below, sequenced in a study of molecular identifiers for immune sequencing clone quantification. TCRdb used MiXCR to reprocess the PCR reads, holding one entry per CDR3 protein. The profile shows about half a million distinct CDR3 sequences, about 20% of them singletons. The material sequenced was naive CD8+ T cells from blood, with Jurkat cell RNA spiked in. Subset: FACS-sorted CD8+CD4-CCR7+CD45RA+ naive T cells. The receptors were gathered from a human donor in good health. Some libraries in this study had Jurkat cell RNA spiked in.

This clonotype showed up many times. The CDR3 is CASSQDDVFGTLKSGLAGPYF. Written as DNA, the CDR3 is TGCGCCAGCAGCCAAGACGACGTATTCGGGACGCTCAAATCGGGCCTAGCGGGGCCGTACTTC. This sequence joins TRBV4-3 and TRBJ2-7, with 9 nucleotides matching TRBD2. J lost 12 bases, V lost 0 bases, and 30 bases had no gene match. This CDR3 spans 21 amino acids. Germline lookup yields CDR1 LGHNA and CDR2 YSLEER.

There are many counts of this clonotype. CDR3 sequence (DNA): TGTGCCAGCAGTGCCCGACAGGGCCATCAGCCCCAGCATTTT. Translation: CASSARQGHQPQHF. V gene TRBV6-5 combines with J gene TRBJ1-5; 7 nucleotides agree with TRBD1. J lost 5 bases, V lost 5 bases, and 6 bases had no gene match. This CDR3 is built from 14 residues. Germline assignment: CDR1 MNHEY and CDR2 SVGAGI.

This clonotype was counted a few times. The chain joins TRBV4-3 to TRBJ2-2; D may be TRBD1 or TRBD2 (7 bases each). The CDR3 sequence is 17 residues long. Trimming took 2 bases from V and 7 from J, leaving 20 bases between them. Germline V gene lookup returns CDR1 LGHNA and CDR2 YSLEER. CDR3 sequence (DNA): TGCGCCAGCAGCCAATACGCCAGGGGGGGGGGGGTCGGGGAGCTGTTTTTT. Amino acids: CASSQYARGGGVGELFF.

As regards this clonotype: The CDR3 end shows no conserved phenylalanine or tryptophan, and so a read error is likely. The chain joins TRBV27 to TRBJ2-5; D remains unclear. V lost 4 bases and J lost 0, with 6 bases in between. Germline V lookup: CDR1 MNHEY, CDR2 SMNVEV (reference sequence). The CDR3 has 13 residues. This CDR3 is CASSSPHQETQYL. The CDR3 coding sequence is TGTGCCAGCAGTTCCCCCCACCAAGAGACCCAGTACCTC.

The sample holds many counts of this clonotype. The chain recombines TRBV29-1 with TRBJ2-7; a weak D match, TRBD1 (6 bases). With 5 bases removed from V and 5 bases from J, the gap between germline ends came to 13 bases. Germline V gene sequence: CDR1 SQVTM, CDR2 ANQGSEA. CDR3 size: 12 residues. As DNA, the CDR3 is TGCAGCGTTAACAAAGAGGGGGACGAGCAGTACTTC. It specifies CSVNKEGDEQYF.

The chain uses TRBV27 and TRBJ2-1; 9 nucleotides align to TRBD2. The ends lost 2 bases at V and 6 bases at J; junction bases unmatched: 5. Germline V lookup: CDR1 MNHEY, CDR2 SMNVEV (reference sequence). The length of the CDR3 is 15 residues. CDR3 sequence: CASSLTRGGRNEQFF. Here the CDR3 DNA reads TGTGCCAGCAGTTTAACGCGGGGGGGCCGCAATGAGCAGTTCTTC.

This clonotype has a count of ten or more. The chain recombines TRBV19 with TRBJ2-1; D not certain. Germline-derived CDR1 and CDR2 are LNHDA and SQIVND (reference sequence). CDR3 length: 12 residues. Trimming stripped 3 bases from V and 9 bases from J, with 9 bases between. The DNA for the CDR3 is TGTGCCAGTAGTATCTCTAACGGTGAGCAGTTCTTC. Translation gives CASSISNGEQFF. Supplemented by reference TRBV19 and TRBJ2-1, the full variable domain reads DGGITQSPKYLFRKEGQNVTLSCEQNLNHDAMYWYRQDPGQGLRLIYYSQIVNDFQKGDIAEGYSVSREKKESFPLTVTSAQKNPTAFYLCASSISNGEQFFGPGTRLTVL.

This clonotype was seen a few times. The chain recombines TRBV10-3 with TRBJ2-7, with D possibly being TRBD2 (5 bases). Germline V gene data show CDR1 as ENHRY and CDR2 as SYGVKD. CDR3 length equals 14 residues. V dropped 3 bases and J dropped 3 bases, with 12 bases sitting between them. The DNA for the CDR3 is TGTGCCATCAGTGATGCCGGGAACCTCTACGAGCAGTACTTC. It yields the protein CAISDAGNLYEQYF.

Comments on this clonotype: This sequence may be a read error, since a much larger clone differs from it by one base. The chain is built from TRBV10-3 and TRBJ2-7; weak D call: TRBD2 (6 bases). Germline V gene lookup returns CDR1 ENHRY and CDR2 SYGVKD. There are 14 residues in the CDR3. The CDR3 DNA reads TGTGCCTTCAGTGGAGCCGGGAGCCCCTACGAGCAGTACTTC. This translates into CAFSGAGSPYEQYF.

About this clonotype itself: A single base separates this from a much larger clone, so it may be a read error. The rearrangement uses TRBV12-3 or TRBV12-4 and TRBJ2-1; D may correspond to TRBD1 or TRBD2 (5 bases each). This CDR3 is 13 amino acids long. CDR3 sequence: CASSLGLVGEQLF. CDR3 DNA sequence: TGTGCCAGCAGTTTAGGGTTAGTAGGGGAGCAGCTCTTC.

V is TRBV7-9 and J is TRBJ2-1, with 14 positions matching TRBD2. The trim removed 6 bases at V and 9 bases at J, leaving 10 bases unmatched. Per germline, CDR1 SEHNR and CDR2 FQNEAQ (reference sequence). CDR3 length: 16 amino acids. CDR3 loop: CASSPGTSGSSGEQFF. In DNA form, the CDR3 reads TGTGCCAGCAGTCCCGGGACTAGCGGGAGTTCGGGTGAGCAGTTCTTC.

Remarks on this clonotype: Being one base from a much bigger clone, this may be a read error. This chain links TRBV9 with TRBJ2-3; weak D call: TRBD1 (6 bases). The germline V gene has CDR1 SGDLS and CDR2 YYNGEE. The CDR3 is 17 amino acids. The chain's CDR3 is CASSNLPGQQNTDMQYF. CDR3 DNA: TGTGCCAGCAGCAACCTCCCCGGACAGCAAAACACAGATATGCAGTATTTT. Supplemented by reference TRBV9 and TRBJ2-3, the full variable domain reads DSGVTQTPKHLITATGQRVTLRCSPRSGDLSVYWYQQSLDQGLQFLIQYYNGEERAKGNILERFSAQQFPDLHSELNLSSLELGDSALYFCASSNLPGQQNTDMQYFGPGTRLTVL.

This clonotype was counted at least ten times. The chain combines TRBV30 with TRBJ2-3; D might be TRBD2 (6 bases). CDR1 is GTSNPN, CDR2 SVGIG, per germline (reference sequence). V lost 5 bases and J lost 0, with 9 bases in between. This CDR3 is built from 13 residues. CDR3: CAWGGTSTDTQYF. For the CDR3, the DNA is TGTGCCTGGGGCGGGACGAGCACAGATACGCAGTATTTT. Full variable domain (rest looked up from reference TRBV30 and TRBJ2-3): SQTIHQWPATLVQPVGSPLSLECTVEGTSNPNLYWYRQAAGRGLQLLFYSVGIGQISSEVPQNLSASRPQDRQFILSSKKLLLSDSGFYLCAWGGTSTDTQYFGPGTRLTVL.

This clonotype showed up many times. The chain links TRBV19 to TRBJ1-5; D is ambiguous. The CDR3 totals 13 residues. Per germline, CDR1 LNHDA and CDR2 SQIVND (reference sequence). The germline V and J ends were trimmed by 7 bases and 0 bases, with 7 bases remaining between them. The CDR3 DNA reads as TGTGCCAGTATGTTGGGTAGCAATCAGCCCCAGCATTTT. Translated, it gives CASMLGSNQPQHF. Variable domain in full (rest from reference TRBV19 and TRBJ1-5): DGGITQSPKYLFRKEGQNVTLSCEQNLNHDAMYWYRQDPGQGLRLIYYSQIVNDFQKGDIAEGYSVSREKKESFPLTVTSAQKNPTAFYLCASMLGSNQPQHFGDGTRLSIL.

This clonotype appeared a few times. V is TRBV7-8 and J is TRBJ1-4, with D unresolved. CDR1 and CDR2 from the germline V gene are SGHVS and FQNEAQ. The CDR3 runs to 15 residues. V was cut by 3 bases and J by 5 bases, with 13 bases left in between. The CDR3 sequence is CASSFLDTVNEKLFF. The CDR3 region has the DNA TGTGCCAGCAGCTTCCTTGATACAGTAAATGAAAAACTGTTTTTT.

This clonotype was observed a few times. V gene TRBV6-5 combines with J gene TRBJ2-5, with D perhaps matching TRBD1 (6 bases). V lost 2 bases and J 1 base, leaving 8 bases between the germline ends. CDR1 and CDR2 from the germline V gene are MNHEY and SVGAGI. The CDR3 extends over 14 amino acids. The CDR3 is CASSYTGIQETQYF. The CDR3 nucleotides are TGTGCCAGCAGTTACACAGGGATCCAAGAGACCCAGTACTTC.

This chain joins TRBV15 and TRBJ2-1; TRBD1 agrees at 8 bases. There are 13 residues in the CDR3. With V trimmed by 6 bases and J by 10 bases, 8 bases remained unmatched. Germline V gene sequence: CDR1 LNHNV, CDR2 YYDKDF (reference sequence). CDR3 in amino acids: CATSLQGAGEQFF. In nucleotides, the CDR3 is TGTGCCACCAGTTTGCAGGGGGCTGGGGAGCAGTTCTTC.

This clonotype came up a few times. The J gene is TRBJ2-2, the V gene TRBV30; D is perhaps TRBD1 (6 bases). V dropped 4 bases and J dropped 1 base, with 10 bases sitting between them. The CDR3 consists of 14 residues. Germline CDR1 reads GTSNPN; CDR2 reads SVGIG (reference sequence). The CDR3 region has the DNA TGTGCCTGGACAGGGGCAGTGAACACCGGGGAGCTGTTTTTT. Translated, it gives CAWTGAVNTGELFF. The full variable domain, completed using reference TRBV30 and TRBJ2-2, is SQTIHQWPATLVQPVGSPLSLECTVEGTSNPNLYWYRQAAGRGLQLLFYSVGIGQISSEVPQNLSASRPQDRQFILSSKKLLLSDSGFYLCAWTGAVNTGELFFGEGSRLTVL.

This clonotype occurred many times. The rearrangement uses TRBV4-2 and TRBJ1-1; D unresolved. Germline CDR1 LGHNA, CDR2 YNFKEQ. This CDR3 spans 13 amino acids. V dropped 0 bases and J dropped 7 bases, with 9 bases sitting between them. This CDR3 reads CASSQESSVEAFF. The DNA for the CDR3 is TGTGCCAGCAGCCAAGAATCGAGCGTTGAAGCTTTCTTT.

This clonotype was counted ten times or more. V usage is TRBV6-6 and J usage is TRBJ2-5, with TRBD2 identical over 9 bases. CDR3 size: 15 residues. Trimming took 2 bases from V and 4 from J; bases not matched to a gene: 5. CDR1 and CDR2 (germline): MNHNY, SVGAGI (reference sequence). This CDR3 is CASSYAGGPVETQYF. The CDR3 DNA sequence: TGTGCCAGCAGTTACGCGGGAGGGCCTGTAGAGACCCAGTACTTC.

This clonotype was observed a handful of times. The chain joins TRBV28 to TRBJ2-7; D is perhaps TRBD1 (5 bases). Germline CDR1 reads MDHEN; CDR2 reads SYDVKM. V lost 3 bases to trimming and J lost 1 base, with 7 bases between them. CDR3 length: 13 residues. Here the CDR3 reads CASSFGHSYEQYF. The CDR3 coding sequence is TGTGCCAGCAGTTTCGGACATTCCTACGAGCAGTACTTC.

As concerns this clonotype: The junction departs from the called germline gene at one end, perhaps through a read error. The rearrangement joins TRBV19 to TRBJ2-7; D remains unclear. Germline V lookup: CDR1 LNHDA, CDR2 SQIVND (reference sequence). The CDR3 spans 13 residues. The CDR3 bases are TGTGCCAGTAGTACCCGACACCTCTTCGAGCAATACTTC. It translates to CASSTRHLFEQYF.

Details on this clonotype: Germline is not matched at one junction end, which may reflect a read error. The chain employs TRBV5-3 and TRBJ2-1; the D is unclear. TRBV5-3 is annotated as an ORF whose role is uncertain. This CDR3 has 15 amino acids. CDR3 nucleotides: TGTGCCAGCAGCTTGGCCTGGAGCTCCTACAATGAGCAGTTCTTC. The encoded protein is CASSLAWSSYNEQFF.

The V gene is TRBV28, the J gene TRBJ2-1; maybe TRBD1 (5 bases). CDR3 length: 16 amino acids. Looked up from germline, CDR1 is MDHEN and CDR2 is SYDVKM. V was cut by 4 bases and J by 8 bases, with 21 bases left in between. In DNA form, the CDR3 reads TGTGCCAGCAGTTCCCTCCTTCAGGGCCCGACCCATGAGCAGTTCTTC. It yields the protein CASSSLLQGPTHEQFF.

The V call is TRBV3-1, the J call TRBJ2-5; D is unresolved. Between the trimmed V and J ends, which lost 0 bases and 1 base, there was a span of 12 bases. CDR1 is LGHDT, CDR2 YNNKEL, per germline (reference sequence). This CDR3 has 16 residues. This chain's CDR3 is CASSQEVGNFQETQYF. The CDR3 DNA reads TGTGCCAGCAGCCAAGAGGTAGGGAACTTCCAAGAGACCCAGTACTTC.

In this sample, this clonotype turned up many times. V and J are TRBV29-1 and TRBJ2-1, with D possibly matching TRBD1 (6 bases). The CDR3 covers 12 residues. V was cut by 7 bases and J by 7 bases, with 14 bases left in between. CDR1 SQVTM and CDR2 ANQGSEA come from the germline V gene. CDR3 in amino acids: CSESDSENEQFF. The CDR3 DNA reads as TGCAGCGAGTCGGACAGTGAGAATGAGCAGTTCTTC.

In this sample, this clonotype turned up many times. V gene TRBV30 combines with J gene TRBJ1-1; D is ambiguous. The CDR3 loop spans 12 amino acids. V lost 2 bases, J lost 4 bases, and 8 bases lay in between. Germline CDR1 reads GTSNPN; CDR2 reads SVGIG (reference sequence). The CDR3 DNA follows: TGTGCCTGGAGTCCCTCTTCCACTGAAGCTTTCTTT. This codes for CAWSPSSTEAFF.